This record looks at one TCR beta chain sequence and its context. Its antigen is as yet unknown. Germline V gives CDR1 SGHTS, CDR2 YDEGEE. The trim removed 3 bases at V and 3 bases at J, leaving 6 bases unmatched. This CDR3 comprises 15 residues. This specimen belongs to a study of early T cells in non-severe SARS-CoV-2 infection. Study background: Sequenced material consisted of bulk RNA (from unsorted whole blood), and chains were unpaired.

Molecules of cDNA were individually given unique molecular identifiers that were attached to them. TCRdb ran MiXCR on the 5' RACE reads and lists one entry per CDR3 protein. The table lists 25,000 to 30,000 distinct CDR3 sequences, roughly 4.4% of them singletons. Study results and limitations: Missing private and CD4 specificities, VDJdb matching favored anti-spike CD8 responses.

This clonotype originated in an adult who was a healthcare worker with PCR-confirmed SARS-CoV-2 infection or an uninfected control (not recorded which). The J gene is TRBJ2-1, the V gene TRBV5-8; 7 bases align to TRBD2. The sequencing input was whole blood. The CDR3 region is CASSSLAEIYNEQFF. The CDR3 DNA is TGTGCCAGCAGCTCGCTAGCGGAGATCTACAATGAGCAGTTCTTC.